The 27 T cell receptor beta chains given below trace back to one sample, sequenced in a study of shared clonotypes between healthy human individuals. The method was immunoSEQ multiplex PCR; TCRdb's version includes in-frame clones alone and lacks a portion of them. The table records some 1 million clones, 75% of them present only once. Sequenced material: memory CD4+ T cells sorted from blood. Subset denoted: CD45RA-negative fraction. Receptors were obtained from a man aged 18 to 29 in good health.

The V call is TRBV30, the J call TRBJ2-3; 15 positions agree with TRBD2. The length of the CDR3 is 22 residues. Germline CDR1 reads GTSNPN; CDR2 reads SVGIG (reference sequence). J lost 0 bases, V lost 1 base, and 17 bases had no gene match. The chain's CDR3 is CAWSGGQGPGLAGGPSTDTQYF. CDR3 in DNA: TGTGCCTGGAGTGGGGGACAGGGACCAGGACTAGCGGGAGGGCCTAGCACAGATACGCAGTATTTT. Looking up the rest from reference TRBV30 and TRBJ2-3 gives the full variable domain: SQTIHQWPATLVQPVGSPLSLECTVEGTSNPNLYWYRQAAGRGLQLLFYSVGIGQISSEVPQNLSASRPQDRQFILSSKKLLLSDSGFYLCAWSGGQGPGLAGGPSTDTQYFGPGTRLTVL.

In DNA form, the CDR3 reads TGTGCCAGCAGTTTGAGCGGGGGCCTTCAAGAGACCCAGTACTTC. Translated: CASSLSGGLQETQYF. This chain uses TRBV5-4 with TRBJ2-5; 8 nucleotides align to TRBD2. The junction had 8 bases not matched to a gene; V was cut back by 5 bases and J by 2 bases. This CDR3 has 15 amino acids. Germline V CDR1 and CDR2: SGHNT, YYREEE (reference sequence).

The chain employs TRBV5-4 and TRBJ2-7; 8 bases line up with TRBD1. The junction had 5 bases not matched to a gene; V was cut back by 3 bases and J by 0 bases. CDR3 size: 15 residues. Germline V gives CDR1 SGHNT, CDR2 YYREEE (reference sequence). CDR3 coding DNA: TGTGCCAGCAGCTCCCAGGGGGCAGCCTCCTACGAGCAGTACTTC. It codes for CASSSQGAASYEQYF.

V gene TRBV19 combines with J gene TRBJ1-5; no firm D call. This CDR3 is 14 amino acids long. V lost 9 bases to trimming and J lost 0 bases, with 12 bases between them. CDR1 is LNHDA and CDR2 is SQIVND in the germline V gene (reference sequence). As DNA, the CDR3 is TGTGCCAGCTCCAAGATTAATAGCAATCAGCCCCAGCATTTT. Protein: CASSKINSNQPQHF.

For this clone: This could be a read error, since a much larger clone is one nucleotide away. This chain uses TRBV9 with TRBJ2-5; D gene ambiguous. The CDR3 is 9 residues long. Germline V gives CDR1 SGDLS, CDR2 YYNGEE. The V gene lost 5 bases and the J gene lost 5 bases, with 1 base spanning the gap. CDR3 in DNA: TGTGCCAGCAGGGAGACCCAGTACTTC. Amino acid sequence: CASRETQYF.

The chain employs TRBV6-1 and TRBJ1-3; no clear D. CDR3 length equals 12 residues. Germline CDR1 reads MNHNS; CDR2 reads SASEGT. V lost 3 bases, J lost 4 bases, and 4 bases lay in between. The CDR3 nucleotides read TGTGCCAGCAGTGAGATAGGAAACACCATATATTTT. Amino acids: CASSEIGNTIYF.

The chain uses TRBV27 and TRBJ1-5; the match to TRBD1 covers 7 bases. CDR3 size: 14 residues. With V trimmed by 3 bases and J by 5 bases, 4 bases remained unmatched. Germline V CDR1 and CDR2: MNHEY, SMNVEV (reference sequence). The CDR3 is CASSFSGGYQPQHF. Here the CDR3 DNA reads TGTGCCAGCAGTTTTTCAGGGGGTTATCAGCCCCAGCATTTT.

The gene calls are TRBV28 and TRBJ1-2; D may be TRBD1 (6 bases). Germline CDR1 is MDHEN and CDR2 is SYDVKM. The CDR3 runs 14 residues. Trimming removed 4 bases from V and 8 bases from J, with 17 bases in between. The CDR3 nucleotides are TGTGCCAGCAGTTCCCCTGGGGGCCTCGCGGGCTACACCTTC. Translated: CASSSPGGLAGYTF.

The genes are TRBV5-1 and TRBJ1-3, with D possibly TRBD1 on 5 matching bases. This CDR3 region has 17 residues. The germline gives CDR1 SGHRS, CDR2 YFSETQ. Trimming took off 5 bases at V and 1 base at J, with 19 bases between the two ends. As DNA, the CDR3 is TGCGCCAGCAGTCCGGTCGGGGGAGGTCAATCTGGAAACACCATATATTTT. Translated: CASSPVGGGQSGNTIYF. Full variable domain (remainder filled in from reference TRBV5-1 and TRBJ1-3): KAGVTQTPRYLIKTRGQQVTLSCSPISGHRSVSWYQQTPGQGLQFLFEYFSETQRNKGNFPGRFSGRQFSNSRSEMNVSTLELGDSALYLCASSPVGGGQSGNTIYFGEGSWLTVV.

The gene calls are TRBV7-9 and TRBJ2-2; D possibly corresponds to TRBD1 (5 bases). The CDR3 length is 19 residues. Trimming removed 1 base from V and 0 bases from J, with 18 bases in between. Germline CDR1 is SEHNR and CDR2 is FQNEAQ (reference sequence). The CDR3 nucleotides are TGTGCCAGCAGCTTAGGCGACAGTCACAGTGACGCGAACACCGGGGAGCTGTTTTTT. It translates to CASSLGDSHSDANTGELFF.

The chain employs TRBV5-1 and TRBJ2-7, with D uncertain. CDR3 length: 13 amino acids. Trimming took 0 bases from V and 6 from J, leaving 10 bases between them. Germline V CDR1 and CDR2: SGHRS, YFSETQ. The CDR3 DNA sequence: TGCGCCAGCAGCTTGGTAGGTCACACCGAGCAGTACTTC. Amino acids: CASSLVGHTEQYF.

Turning to this clone: The junction differs from germline at one of its ends, possibly a read error. This sequence joins TRBV7-7 and TRBJ2-3; D might be TRBD1 (6 bases). Looked up from germline, CDR1 is SSHAT and CDR2 is FNYEAQ (reference sequence). This CDR3 is 15 amino acids long. CDR3 nucleotides: TGTGCTAGCAGCTTGGGGATAGAAGGGGGAAATACGCAGTATTTT. This gives the protein CASSLGIEGGNTQYF.

This clone was recorded once. In the same sample, other DNA sequences code for this CDR3. The rearrangement joins TRBV6-1 to TRBJ2-3; 8 bases line up with TRBD2. This CDR3 has 16 amino acids. The J segment lost 2 bases and the V segment lost 3 bases, leaving 7 bases of the junction unmatched. Germline CDR1 reads MNHNS; CDR2 reads SASEGT. The CDR3 DNA follows: TGTGCCAGCAGTGAGAGTAGCGGGACGCTCACAGATACGCAGTATTTT. Translated: CASSESSGTLTDTQYF.

The rearrangement joins TRBV5-5 to TRBJ1-1; unclear D gene. The CDR3 contains 15 residues. The germline CDR1 and CDR2 sequences are SGHKS and YYEKEE (reference sequence). V dropped 2 bases and J dropped 5 bases, with 16 bases sitting between them. The CDR3 sequence: CASSFSPGSGTEAFF. In DNA form, the CDR3 reads TGTGCCAGCAGCTTCAGTCCCGGAAGCGGGACTGAAGCTTTCTTT.

The chain has TRBV29-1 and TRBJ2-3; 11 positions match TRBD1. This CDR3 region has 14 residues. Germline assignment: CDR1 SQVTM and CDR2 ANQGSEA. The ends lost 8 bases at V and 3 bases at J; junction bases unmatched: 7. In nucleotides, the CDR3 is TGCAGCTCATCCGGGACAGGGGGTACAGATACGCAGTATTTT. It is translated as CSSSGTGGTDTQYF.

The chain uses TRBV9 and TRBJ1-2, with TRBD1 matching 11 bases. V dropped 0 bases and J dropped 7; count of bases not matched to a gene: 5. Germline V gene data show CDR1 as SGDLS and CDR2 as YYNGEE. CDR3 size: 15 residues. This CDR3 is CASSVGLGTGGGYTF. As DNA, the CDR3 is TGTGCCAGCAGCGTAGGTCTCGGGACAGGGGGTGGCTACACCTTC.

This chain joins TRBV14 and TRBJ2-1; D is perhaps TRBD1 (6 bases). Deletions cut 2 bases from V and 3 bases from J, with 11 bases between. The germline gives CDR1 SGHDN, CDR2 FVKESK. The CDR3 contains 15 residues. The CDR3 sequence is CASSQPDRNYNEQFF. The CDR3 DNA is TGTGCCAGCAGCCAACCCGACAGGAACTACAATGAGCAGTTCTTC.

The chain combines TRBV6-5 with TRBJ2-1, with 10 nucleotides matching TRBD2. Germline V lookup: CDR1 MNHEY, CDR2 SVGAGI. The CDR3 is 15 amino acids. With 8 bases clipped from V and 2 bases from J, the junction kept 6 bases outside the gene matches. The CDR3 region is CASGEREGPYNEQFF. CDR3 bases: TGTGCCAGCGGGGAGCGGGAGGGCCCCTACAATGAGCAGTTCTTC.

The rearrangement links TRBV27 to TRBJ2-7; D might be TRBD2 (5 bases). CDR3 size: 14 residues. V shed 5 bases and J shed 7 bases, with 18 bases lying between them. The V gene's germline CDR1 is MNHEY and CDR2 SMNVEV (reference sequence). The CDR3 loop reads CASSGVPDPGEQYF. CDR3 coding DNA: TGTGCCAGCAGTGGGGTCCCGGATCCGGGGGAGCAGTACTTC.

The V call is TRBV5-1, the J call TRBJ2-5; 10 bases match TRBD1. The CDR3 spans 15 residues. Germline V gene sequence: CDR1 SGHRS, CDR2 YFSETQ. V lost 4 bases and J lost 5; bases outside the gene matches: 8. CDR3 in DNA: TGCGCCAGCAGCGACATGACAGGGGGCATGGAGACCCAGTACTTC. This translates into CASSDMTGGMETQYF.

The chain combines TRBV28 with TRBJ2-1, with 7 positions matching TRBD1. CDR1 is MDHEN and CDR2 is SYDVKM in the germline V gene. V was pared by 4 bases and J by 4 bases, with 7 bases of the junction left unmatched. The CDR3 sequence is 15 residues long. This chain's CDR3 is CASSSPGQLYNEQFF. The CDR3 DNA reads as TGTGCCAGCAGTTCTCCGGGACAGTTATACAATGAGCAGTTCTTC.

The rearrangement uses TRBV7-2 and TRBJ1-1; 9 bases agree with TRBD1. Germline V gene sequence: CDR1 SGHTA, CDR2 FQGNSA. The CDR3 is made up of 15 amino acids. Trimming cost V 4 bases and J 5 bases; bases outside gene matches: 8. This chain's CDR3 is CASSYHNRGRTEAFF. The CDR3 DNA is TGTGCCAGCAGCTATCATAACAGGGGGCGAACTGAAGCTTTCTTT.

This clone was observed a single time. Distinct nucleotide sequences in the sample also encode this CDR3. The chain combines TRBV5-1 with TRBJ2-3; 7 positions agree with TRBD2. J gave up 4 bases and V 0 bases, and 2 bases lay outside the gene matches. Looked up from germline, CDR1 is SGHRS and CDR2 is YFSETQ. This CDR3 region has 14 residues. The CDR3 region is CASSLAGGPDTQYF. In DNA, the CDR3 is TGCGCCAGCAGCTTGGCGGGAGGCCCAGATACGCAGTATTTT.

The CDR3 loop reads CASSFGGERPYF. DNA for the CDR3: TGTGCCAGCAGCTTCGGAGGGGAGAGGCCGTACTTC. The chain recombines TRBV7-9 with TRBJ2-7, with TRBD2 as a possible D gene (6 bases). Germline CDR1 reads SEHNR; CDR2 reads FQNEAQ (reference sequence). V lost 3 bases and J 12 bases, leaving 15 bases between the germline ends. This CDR3 contains 12 residues.

This clone was found a few times. The V and J genes are TRBV6-1 and TRBJ2-2; 7 positions match TRBD1. After removal of 6 bases from V and 1 base from J, the junction contained 2 bases not matched to a gene. Germline lookup yields CDR1 MNHNS and CDR2 SASEGT. CDR3 length: 14 residues. CDR3 nucleotide sequence: TGTGCCAGCAGGACAGGGAGGAACACCGGGGAGCTGTTTTTT. Translation: CASRTGRNTGELFF.

This chain connects TRBV10-1 to TRBJ1-2, with a tentative D call TRBD1 (5 bases). Looked up from germline, CDR1 is WNHNN and CDR2 is SYGVQD (reference sequence). CDR3 size: 17 residues. Trimming took 2 bases from V and 0 from J, leaving 16 bases between them. CDR3 loop: CASSETLNEGPNYGYTF. The CDR3, as DNA: TGCGCCAGCAGTGAGACCCTAAACGAGGGACCTAACTATGGCTACACCTTC.

This rearrangement joins TRBV11-3 to TRBJ2-1, with D hard to call. V dropped 1 base and J dropped 10 bases, with 17 bases sitting between them. Germline V gene lookup returns CDR1 SGHNT and CDR2 YENEEA. The CDR3 is made up of 15 amino acids. The CDR3 reads CASSLGGAVVQEQFF. DNA of the CDR3: TGTGCCAGCAGCTTAGGGGGTGCAGTTGTCCAGGAGCAGTTCTTC.